The 11 T cell receptor beta chains below come from one sample, sequenced in a study of T cell repertoires in cytomegalovirus infection. TCRdb re-called the reads with MiXCR, one entry per CDR3 protein. The sample includes approximately 750,000 distinct CDR3 sequences, 35% of them seen just once. Sequencing input: PBMCs. The receptors were sampled from a human donor in good health (CMV status not recorded). Some clones in this sample may be carry-over from other donors' samples.

The chain couples TRBV5-6 to TRBJ2-3; 9 bases are a match to TRBD2. Germline V CDR1 and CDR2: SGHDT, YYEEEE. Unmatched junction bases numbered 11, after V lost 4 bases and J lost 2 bases. There are 17 residues in the CDR3. The CDR3 reads CASSPKGTSRYTDTQYF. The CDR3 coding sequence is TGTGCCAGCAGCCCGAAAGGGACTAGCAGGTACACAGATACGCAGTATTTT.

A word on this clonotype: Germline is not matched at one junction end, which may reflect a read error. V gene TRBV13 combines with J gene TRBJ1-5, with a possible D match to TRBD1 (6 bases). Per germline, CDR1 PRHDT and CDR2 FYEKMQ (reference sequence). This CDR3 comprises 15 residues. CDR3 region: CASSLGDSPNQPKHF. The CDR3, as DNA: TGTGCCAGCAGCTTAGGGGACAGCCCTAATCAGCCCAAGCATTTT.

This chain joins TRBV7-6 and TRBJ1-1; 7 nucleotides align to TRBD1. The V gene end was trimmed by 3 bases and the J gene end by 6 bases; junction bases not matched to a gene: 13. The CDR3 spans 16 residues. Germline lookup yields CDR1 SGHVS and CDR2 FNYEAQ. CDR3 coding DNA: TGTGCCAGCAGCTTCCCCCTCGAGGGGGCGCAGCCTGAAGCTTTCTTT. The encoded protein is CASSFPLEGAQPEAFF.

This clonotype was seen only a few times. The chain carries TRBV12-3 or TRBV12-4 and TRBJ1-5; weak D call: TRBD1 (6 bases). V was shortened by 2 bases and J by 4 bases, with 15 bases between the two germline ends. The CDR3 is 16 residues long. The CDR3 nucleotides are TGTGCCAGCAGTTTAAAAGTGAGGACAGCTAATCAGCCCCAGCATTTT. This sequence encodes CASSLKVRTANQPQHF.

To note about this clonotype: Sequence at one end of the junction differs from germline and may be a read error. The V call is TRBV7-4, the J call TRBJ1-6; possible D gene TRBD1, 5 bases. CDR3 length: 16 residues. Germline V gives CDR1 SGHVT, CDR2 SQSDAQ. The chain's CDR3 is CASSAGRVSYNSPRHF. The CDR3 DNA reads TGTGCCAGCAGCGCGGGGCGCGTGTCCTATAATTCACCCCGCCACTTT.

The V gene is TRBV28, the J gene TRBJ1-2, with unresolved D. Looked up from germline, CDR1 is MDHEN and CDR2 is SYDVKM. The CDR3 has 15 residues. V gave up 5 bases and J gave up 2 bases, with 15 bases separating them. CDR3 nucleotide sequence: TGTGCCAGCAGTCACCATAGTCGGTCCAACTATGGCTACACCTTC. Encoded protein: CASSHHSRSNYGYTF.

This clonotype was observed a handful of times. The rearrangement links TRBV4-2 to TRBJ2-5, with unresolved D. Per the germline V gene, CDR1 is LGHNA and CDR2 is YNFKEQ. This CDR3 comprises 15 residues. V was pared by 0 bases and J by 4 bases, with 12 bases between. In DNA, the CDR3 is TGTGCCAGCAGCCAAGATCCTTTCGCGCCAGAGACCCAGTACTTC. It translates to CASSQDPFAPETQYF.

The chain is built from TRBV29-1 and TRBJ1-4; D is possibly TRBD1 (5 bases). The CDR3 loop spans 11 amino acids. The V gene's germline CDR1 is SQVTM and CDR2 ANQGSEA. The ends were cut back, 6 bases at V and 8 bases at J, with 10 bases in the middle. CDR3 residues: CSVGSGEKLFF. The CDR3 nucleotides read TGCAGCGTGGGTTCAGGGGAAAAACTGTTTTTT.

This clonotype was seen many times. The V gene is TRBV7-2, the J gene TRBJ2-3; 10 positions agree with TRBD2. CDR1 and CDR2 (germline): SGHTA, FQGNSA. Unmatched junction bases numbered 2, after V lost 6 bases and J lost 5 bases. The CDR3 length is 13 residues. The CDR3 protein is CASSSSGGDTQYF. CDR3 bases: TGTGCCAGCAGTTCTAGCGGGGGAGATACGCAGTATTTT. Combining the CDR3 with reference TRBV7-2 and TRBJ2-3 gives the whole variable domain GAGVSQSPSNKVTEKGKDVELRCDPISGHTALYWYRQSLGQGLEFLIYFQGNSAPDKSGLPSDRFSAERTGGSVSTLTIQRTQQEDSAVYLCASSSSGGDTQYFGPGTRLTVL.

This clonotype was observed a few times. The genes are TRBV28 and TRBJ2-1, with D perhaps TRBD1 (6 bases). The V and J ends lost 1 base and 0 bases respectively, with 19 bases between them. The CDR3 runs to 19 residues. Germline values: CDR1 MDHEN, CDR2 SYDVKM. The CDR3 bases are TGTGCCAGCAGTTTATTTGGGTACAGGGACCGAACCTCCTACAATGAGCAGTTCTTC. Its translation: CASSLFGYRDRTSYNEQFF.

The gene calls are TRBV6-2 or TRBV6-3 and TRBJ2-1, with TRBD2 matching 15 bases. The CDR3 has 15 amino acids. Germline CDR1 MNHEY, CDR2 SVGEGT. The ends lost 5 bases at V and 9 bases at J; junction bases unmatched: 5. CDR3 loop: CASSIPGLAGGEQFF. In DNA form, the CDR3 reads TGTGCCAGCAGTATCCCGGGACTAGCGGGGGGTGAGCAGTTCTTC.